What follows describes a single TCR beta chain. These data are taken from a study of blood T cell repertoires in COVID-19. Per the original methods: From reference gene primer amplification, estimates of nucleated cell counts were derived. The method was immunoSEQ multiplex PCR; TCRdb's version includes in-frame clones alone and lacks a portion of them. V, J and clone size were drawn from that table, and D and trimming were deduced from the DNA. The repertoire consists of a few hundred thousand clones, with roughly 86% occurring once and the leading ten covering about 2.1%. Germline-derived CDR1 and CDR2 are SGHDT and YYEEEE. The CDR3 sequence is 14 residues long. The junction had 3 bases not matched to a gene; V was cut back by 2 bases and J by 3 bases.

The rearrangement uses TRBV5-6 and TRBJ2-7; 9 positions match TRBD1. The sample consisted of peripheral blood. The receptor was derived from a woman between 45 and 65 years old with acute or convalescent COVID-19. CDR3 DNA: TGTGCCAGCAGCTTCGGGACAGGGTACTACGAGCAGTACTTC. Amino acid sequence: CASSFGTGYYEQYF.